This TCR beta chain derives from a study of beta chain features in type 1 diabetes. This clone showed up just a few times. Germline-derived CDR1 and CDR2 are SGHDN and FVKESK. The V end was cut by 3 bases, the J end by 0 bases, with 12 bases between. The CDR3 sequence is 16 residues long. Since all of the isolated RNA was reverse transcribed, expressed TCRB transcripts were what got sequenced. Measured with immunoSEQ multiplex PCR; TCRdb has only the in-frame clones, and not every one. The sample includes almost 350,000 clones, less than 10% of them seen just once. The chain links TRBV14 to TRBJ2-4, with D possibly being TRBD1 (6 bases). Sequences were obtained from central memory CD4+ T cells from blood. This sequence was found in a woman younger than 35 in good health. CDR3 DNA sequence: TGTGCCAGCAGCCAGGGACACGCTATAGCCAAAAACATTCAGTACTTC. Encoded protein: CASSQGHAIAKNIQYF.